The text below deals with one T cell receptor (beta chain). Its antigen remains unknown. The data stem from a study of lymphopenia after photon versus proton radiotherapy. Study results and limitations: Survival link was tested only in deceased patients; proton benefit remains a possibility. Post-nadir diversity loss with photons came from oligoclonal expansion, particularly CD8+ Temra cells.

Trimming took 1 base from V and 1 from J; bases not matched to a gene: 3. The CDR3 consists of 15 residues. Germline V lookup: CDR1 SGHVS, CDR2 FNYEAQ. Assay used: immunoSEQ multiplex PCR; TCRdb lists only in-frame clones, some missing. Of 26,000 or so clones listed, more than 80% are singletons. The chain carries TRBV7-6 and TRBJ1-1; 7 bases match TRBD1. Sequences were derived from peripheral blood, sampled from a patient treated with photon-based radiotherapy. The sequence was collected from a man in his thirties or forties with gastric cancer. The CDR3 loop is CASSLVAGGNTEAFF. The CDR3 nucleotides read TGTGCCAGCAGCTTAGTGGCAGGGGGGAACACTGAAGCTTTCTTT.